The TCR beta chain described here comes from a study of T cell repertoires in ileal Crohn's disease. Study in general: M0 samples are biopsies from inflamed ileum in the resection specimen. Per sample, about 500 nanograms of biopsy DNA were TCRB immunosequenced. Overall study results and limits: Sorted CD8 T cells held more high-frequency clones than CD4. Active smokers at surgery had more clonal expansions than non-smokers.

V lost 4 bases and J 5 bases, leaving 21 bases between the germline ends. Germline V gene data show CDR1 as GTSNPN and CDR2 as SVGIG (reference sequence). The CDR3 contains 17 residues. Stated time point: inflamed ileum from the surgical specimen. Comment on this clone: Its target is unknown.

Libraries were prepared by immunoSEQ multiplex PCR; TCRdb keeps only in-frame clonotypes and omits some of them. The repertoire holds around 6,000 clones, 80% seen once, with approximately 42% in the top ten. The specimen sequenced was ileal tissue. The rearrangement links TRBV30 to TRBJ1-6, with D perhaps matching TRBD1 (6 bases). This TCR was sampled from an adult with Crohn's disease. Here the CDR3 DNA reads TGTGCCTGGAATTGGGGGCGCAGCGGCGTCGATAATTCACCCCTCCACTTT. Its translation is CAWNWGRSGVDNSPLHF.